These 14 T cell receptor beta chains came from one sample sequenced in a study of regulatory T cells in long-lasting Graves disease. iRepertoire HTBI primers and Arm-PCR of CDR3 regions built TCR beta libraries. TCRdb processed the multiplex PCR reads anew with MiXCR; each CDR3 protein has one entry. Of around 400,000 distinct CDR3 sequences listed, over 20% are singletons. The time point denotes: persistent/refractory GD, antithyroid drugs over 5 years with positive TRAb. From RNA extracted from PBMCs, the TCR library was made. Sequencing used peripheral blood mononuclear cells (PBMCs), obtained when the disease was refractory, from a patient treated with antithyroid drugs. The receptors come from a female donor with Graves disease.

Regarding this clonotype: A much larger clone lies a single base off, so this may be a read error. This sequence joins TRBV12-3 or TRBV12-4 and TRBJ2-7, with 9 nucleotides matching TRBD2. This CDR3 is built from 15 residues. The CDR3 loop reads CASRTSGTGSCEQYF. The CDR3 region has the DNA TGTGCCAGCAGGACTAGCGGAACTGGCTCCTGCGAGCAGTACTTC.

J is TRBJ1-2 and V is TRBV19; D remains ambiguous. Germline V gene lookup returns CDR1 LNHDA and CDR2 SQIVND (reference sequence). Trimming left V 3 bases short and J 4 bases short, with 15 bases between. The CDR3 extends over 15 amino acids. The CDR3 nucleotides are TGTGCCAGTAGTATCGCTTACCAGCGCTTCTATGGCTACACCTTC. Translating gives CASSIAYQRFYGYTF.

This chain connects TRBV11-2 to TRBJ2-3; either TRBD1 or TRBD2 may supply D (5 bases each). The CDR3 covers 16 residues. In germline, CDR1 is SGHAT, CDR2 FQNNGV. V shed 5 bases and J shed 2 bases, with 17 bases lying between them. The CDR3 sequence is CASSPGRGPTTDTQYF. The CDR3 bases are TGTGCCAGCAGCCCGGGCCGGGGCCCTACCACAGATACGCAGTATTTT.

The sample holds many counts of this clonotype. CDR3 nucleotide sequence: TGTGCCAGCAGCTTATTGGTAGGGTCCGAGCAGTACTTC. Its protein is CASSLLVGSEQYF. The V call is TRBV7-3, the J call TRBJ2-7; D not certain. The CDR3 covers 13 residues. Germline V lookup: CDR1 SGHTA, CDR2 FQGTGA. Between the trimmed V and J ends, which lost 2 bases and 6 bases, there was a span of 11 bases.

The rearrangement links TRBV28 to TRBJ2-7, with 13 bases fitting TRBD2. J gave up 6 bases and V 6 bases, and 8 bases lay outside the gene matches. The length of the CDR3 is 15 residues. Germline loops: CDR1 MDHEN, CDR2 SYDVKM. CDR3 DNA sequence: TGTGCCAGCAGCAGCCCACTAGCGGGGGGGCTCGAGCAGTACTTC. As protein: CASSSPLAGGLEQYF.

Worth noting for this clonotype: A far larger clone is only one base removed, so a read error is likely. The gene calls are TRBV7-8 and TRBJ2-1; 9 nucleotides line up with TRBD1. The CDR3 sequence is 14 residues long. The germline gives CDR1 SGHVS, CDR2 FQNEAQ. J was trimmed by 10 bases and V by 2 bases; bases with no gene match: 6. Here the CDR3 reads CASSLMTGGSEQFF. Here the CDR3 DNA reads TGTGCCAGCAGCTTAATGACAGGGGGTTCCGAGCAGTTCTTC. Full variable domain (outside the CDR3, taken from reference TRBV7-8 and TRBJ2-1): GAGVSQSPRYKVAKRGQDVALRCDPISGHVSLFWYQQALGQGPEFLTYFQNEAQLDKSGLPSDRFFAERPEGSVSTLKIQRTQQEDSAVYLCASSLMTGGSEQFFGPGTRLTVL.

The table lists this clonotype with many counts. This sequence joins TRBV20-1 and TRBJ2-7, with no clear D. Looked up from germline, CDR1 is DFQATT and CDR2 is SNEGSKA (reference sequence). V was clipped by 3 bases and J by 2 bases, with 14 bases between them. The CDR3 sequence is 14 residues long. The CDR3 spells CSASSQTAAYEQYF. CDR3 DNA: TGCAGTGCTAGTTCCCAGACCGCGGCCTACGAGCAGTACTTC.

This clonotype was counted ten times or more. V is TRBV28 and J is TRBJ2-7, with TRBD2 as a possible D gene (5 bases). V shed 3 bases and J shed 5 bases, with 11 bases lying between them. CDR1 and CDR2 (germline): MDHEN, SYDVKM. The CDR3 is made up of 13 amino acids. The CDR3 reads CASSLRRVDEQYF. The DNA for the CDR3 is TGTGCCAGCAGTTTGCGGCGGGTTGACGAGCAGTACTTC.

There are a few counts of this clonotype. The chain couples TRBV7-9 to TRBJ1-1, with a tentative D call TRBD1 (5 bases). CDR3 length: 11 residues. Per the germline V gene, CDR1 is SEHNR and CDR2 is FQNEAQ (reference sequence). Trimming shortened V by 3 bases and J by 11 bases, and 10 bases separated the two germline ends. The CDR3 reads CASSLGGKAFF. The CDR3 DNA is TGTGCCAGCAGCTTGGGGGGTAAGGCTTTCTTT.

The genes are TRBV20-1 and TRBJ2-2, with D perhaps matching TRBD2 (5 bases). The CDR3 spans 12 residues. Looked up from germline, CDR1 is DFQATT and CDR2 is SNEGSKA (reference sequence). Trimming left V 5 bases short and J 4 bases short, with 8 bases between. DNA for the CDR3: TGCAGTGCTGGGGAGTTCACCGGGGAGCTGTTTTTT. Its translation is CSAGEFTGELFF.

This clonotype was counted ten times or more. J is TRBJ2-7 and V is TRBV28; D is uncertain. The CDR3 covers 15 residues. In germline, CDR1 is MDHEN, CDR2 SYDVKM. V dropped 4 bases and J dropped 2 bases, with 15 bases sitting between them. CDR3 nucleotide sequence: TGTGCCAGCAGTTCCCCAGGAGACCCTACCTACGAGCAGTACTTC. Translating gives CASSSPGDPTYEQYF.

This clonotype has at least ten counts. The chain carries TRBV11-2 and TRBJ1-1, with D perhaps TRBD1 (5 bases). Trimming took off 5 bases at V and 0 bases at J, with 10 bases between the two ends. This CDR3 has 14 residues. Germline assignment: CDR1 SGHAT and CDR2 FQNNGV. CDR3 region: CASSLTDLNTEAFF. CDR3 nucleotides: TGTGCCAGCAGCCTGACAGACCTGAACACTGAAGCTTTCTTT.

To note about this clonotype: A much larger clone is a single base away; this may be a read error. The J gene is TRBJ1-4, the V gene TRBV28; perhaps TRBD1 as D (6 bases). Germline V lookup: CDR1 MDHEN, CDR2 SYDVKM. CDR3 length equals 14 residues. The CDR3 DNA sequence: TGTGCCAGCATCCAATGGGGGGCTCGTGAAAACCTGTTTTTT. Its protein is CASIQWGARENLFF.

Ten or more counts support this clonotype. The V and J genes are TRBV20-1 and TRBJ2-4; TRBD1 matches 9 bases. This CDR3 contains 13 residues. V gave up 6 bases and J gave up 1 base; unmatched junction bases: 1. CDR1 is DFQATT and CDR2 is SNEGSKA in the germline V gene (reference sequence). The CDR3 sequence: CSAGQGAKNIQYF. The DNA of the CDR3 is TGCAGTGCCGGACAGGGGGCCAAAAACATTCAGTACTTC.